The 7 T cell receptor beta chains in this list originate from one sample, sequenced in a study of CD8 T cells in Susac syndrome (dated by TCRdb to the late 2010s). The receptor library was made with the immunoSEQ multiplex PCR assay. RNA was extracted using the RNeasy kit, and roughly 0.5 to 1 ug of the RNA was reverse transcribed with random hexamers. TCRdb reprocessing: public reads trimmed at Q25 with fastp, clones called with MiXCR, in-frame beta chains kept. Rows with one shared CDR3 protein collapse into an entry with the most common genes and DNA. This sample has about 200,000 distinct CDR3 sequences in its table, and 95% of those were observed once. Of the sample, around 0.093% is held by the ten largest clones. Sample: CD4+ T cells from PBMCs. The receptors were gathered from a human donor in good health.

V and J are TRBV20-1 and TRBJ2-3; 9 bases align to TRBD2. The CDR3 runs 16 residues. With 7 bases clipped from V and 4 bases from J, the junction kept 15 bases outside the gene matches. Germline V gives CDR1 DFQATT, CDR2 SNEGSKA (reference sequence). Written as DNA, the CDR3 is TGCAGTGTCATGGTCGGGGCTAGCGGGAACCCAGATACGCAGTATTTT. This gives the protein CSVMVGASGNPDTQYF.

This clonotype has only one observation. This chain connects TRBV7-7 to TRBJ2-1, with TRBD2 matching over 10 bases. With 5 bases clipped from V and 8 bases from J, the junction kept 9 bases outside the gene matches. Per the germline V gene, CDR1 is SSHAT and CDR2 is FNYEAQ (reference sequence). This CDR3 spans 15 amino acids. The CDR3 spells CASSANGLAGDEQFF. The CDR3 DNA follows: TGTGCCAGCAGCGCAAATGGTCTAGCGGGGGATGAGCAGTTCTTC.

The chain employs TRBV24-1 and TRBJ2-5; no reliable D call. The CDR3 runs 10 residues. Germline V CDR1 and CDR2: KGHDR, SFDVKD. The CDR3 DNA sequence: TGTTCAAACCCTCCAGAGACCCAGTACTTC. Its translation: CSNPPETQYF.

V gene TRBV29-1 combines with J gene TRBJ2-5, with D unclear. V was trimmed by 3 bases and J by 5 bases, leaving 13 bases between them. The germline CDR1 and CDR2 sequences are SQVTM and ANQGSEA. The CDR3 spans 13 residues. CDR3 coding DNA: TGCAGCGTTGAGTGGCGGAAATCGGAGACCCAGTACTTC. It translates to CSVEWRKSETQYF.

V is TRBV5-1 and J is TRBJ1-3; D uncertain. Germline V gene sequence: CDR1 SGHRS, CDR2 YFSETQ. CDR3 length: 15 amino acids. V was pared by 7 bases and J by 5 bases, with 19 bases between. In DNA, the CDR3 is TGCGCCAGCTCTCCACAGAACTCTCCCAGAAACACCATATATTTT. It encodes CASSPQNSPRNTIYF.

This chain links TRBV5-1 with TRBJ2-3; possible D gene TRBD1, 6 bases. Trimming cost V 3 bases and J 1 base, with 9 bases left between them. CDR1 is SGHRS, CDR2 YFSETQ, per germline. CDR3 size: 14 residues. CDR3 in DNA: TGCGCCAGCAGCTGGGACATGCGCACAGATACGCAGTATTTT. Amino acids: CASSWDMRTDTQYF.

The chain couples TRBV29-1 to TRBJ2-5, with 8 bases lining up with TRBD1. Trimming removed 8 bases from V and 5 bases from J; junction bases left unmatched: 13. This CDR3 comprises 14 residues. CDR1 and CDR2 from the germline V gene are SQVTM and ANQGSEA. CDR3 in DNA: TGCAGCCGAACTTCAGGGGGCGCGTCCGAGACCCAGTACTTC. Translated, it gives CSRTSGGASETQYF.